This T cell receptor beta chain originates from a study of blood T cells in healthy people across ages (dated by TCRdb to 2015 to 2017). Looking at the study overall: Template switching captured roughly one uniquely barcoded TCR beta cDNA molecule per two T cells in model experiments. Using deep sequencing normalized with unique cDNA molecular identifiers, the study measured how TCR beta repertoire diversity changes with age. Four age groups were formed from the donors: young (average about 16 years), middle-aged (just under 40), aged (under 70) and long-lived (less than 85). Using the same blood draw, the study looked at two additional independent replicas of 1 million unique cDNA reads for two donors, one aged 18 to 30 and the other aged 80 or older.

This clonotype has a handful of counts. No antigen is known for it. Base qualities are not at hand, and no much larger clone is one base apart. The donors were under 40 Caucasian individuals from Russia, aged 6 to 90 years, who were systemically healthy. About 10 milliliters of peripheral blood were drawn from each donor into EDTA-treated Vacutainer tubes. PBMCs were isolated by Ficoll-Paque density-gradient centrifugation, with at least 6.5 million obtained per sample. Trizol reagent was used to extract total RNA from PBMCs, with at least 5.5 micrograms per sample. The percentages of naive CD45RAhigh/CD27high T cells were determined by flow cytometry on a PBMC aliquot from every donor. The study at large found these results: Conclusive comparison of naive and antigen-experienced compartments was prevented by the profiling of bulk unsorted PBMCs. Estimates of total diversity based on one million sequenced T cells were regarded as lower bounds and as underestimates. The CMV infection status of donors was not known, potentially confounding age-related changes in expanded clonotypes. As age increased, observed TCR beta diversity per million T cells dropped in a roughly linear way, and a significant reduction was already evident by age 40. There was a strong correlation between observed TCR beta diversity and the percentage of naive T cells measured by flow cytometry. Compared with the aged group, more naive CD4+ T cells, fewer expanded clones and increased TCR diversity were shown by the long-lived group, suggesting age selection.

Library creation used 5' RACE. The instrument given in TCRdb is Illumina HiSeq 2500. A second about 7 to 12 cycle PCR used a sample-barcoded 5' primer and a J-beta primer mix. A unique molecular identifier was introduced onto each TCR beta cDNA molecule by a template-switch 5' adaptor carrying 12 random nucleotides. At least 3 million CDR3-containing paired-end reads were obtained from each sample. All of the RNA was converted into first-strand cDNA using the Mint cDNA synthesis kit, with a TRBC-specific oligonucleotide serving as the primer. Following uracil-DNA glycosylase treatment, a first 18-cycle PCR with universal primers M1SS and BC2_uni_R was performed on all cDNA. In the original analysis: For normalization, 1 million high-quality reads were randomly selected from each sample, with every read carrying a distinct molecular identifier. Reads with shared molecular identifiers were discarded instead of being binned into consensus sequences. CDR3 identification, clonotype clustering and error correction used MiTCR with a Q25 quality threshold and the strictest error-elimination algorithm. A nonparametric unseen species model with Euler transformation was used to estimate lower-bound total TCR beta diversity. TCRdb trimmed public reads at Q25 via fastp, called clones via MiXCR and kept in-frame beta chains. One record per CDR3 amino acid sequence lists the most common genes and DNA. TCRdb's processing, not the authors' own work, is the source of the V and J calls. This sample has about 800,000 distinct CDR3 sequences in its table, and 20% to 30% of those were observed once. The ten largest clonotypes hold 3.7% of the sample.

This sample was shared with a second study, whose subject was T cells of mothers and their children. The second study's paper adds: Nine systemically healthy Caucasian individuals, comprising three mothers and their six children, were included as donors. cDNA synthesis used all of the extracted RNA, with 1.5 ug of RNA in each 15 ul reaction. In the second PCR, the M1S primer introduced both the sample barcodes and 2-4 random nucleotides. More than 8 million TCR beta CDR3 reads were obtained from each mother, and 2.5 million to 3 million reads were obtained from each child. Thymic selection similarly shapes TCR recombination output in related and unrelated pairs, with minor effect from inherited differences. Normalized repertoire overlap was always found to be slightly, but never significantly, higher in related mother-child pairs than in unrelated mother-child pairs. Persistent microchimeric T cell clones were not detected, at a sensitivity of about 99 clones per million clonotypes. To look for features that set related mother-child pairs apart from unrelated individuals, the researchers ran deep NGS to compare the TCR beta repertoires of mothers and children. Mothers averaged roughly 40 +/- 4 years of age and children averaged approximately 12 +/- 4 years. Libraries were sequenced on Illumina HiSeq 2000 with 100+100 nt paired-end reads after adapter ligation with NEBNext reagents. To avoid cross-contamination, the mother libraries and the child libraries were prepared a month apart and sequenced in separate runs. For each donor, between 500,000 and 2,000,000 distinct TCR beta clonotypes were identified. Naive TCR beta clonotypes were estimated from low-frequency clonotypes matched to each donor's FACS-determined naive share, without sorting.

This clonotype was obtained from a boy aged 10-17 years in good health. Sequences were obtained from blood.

This receptor has the CDR3 CSASTTDGSYEQYF. The nucleotide sequence is given as TGCAGTGCTTCCACTACAGACGGCTCCTACGAGCAGTACTTC. The sequence is built from TRBV20-1 and TRBJ2-5, with the D segment identity uncertain. The last part of the DNA fits TRBJ2-7 better; the J call may be wrong. CDR1 is given as DFQATT and CDR2 as SNEGSKA, both from the germline V gene (reference sequence). The CDR3 covers 14 residues, taking in both the cysteine and the phenylalanine. This entry keeps only the CDR3 DNA: 42 bases, framed from base 1.